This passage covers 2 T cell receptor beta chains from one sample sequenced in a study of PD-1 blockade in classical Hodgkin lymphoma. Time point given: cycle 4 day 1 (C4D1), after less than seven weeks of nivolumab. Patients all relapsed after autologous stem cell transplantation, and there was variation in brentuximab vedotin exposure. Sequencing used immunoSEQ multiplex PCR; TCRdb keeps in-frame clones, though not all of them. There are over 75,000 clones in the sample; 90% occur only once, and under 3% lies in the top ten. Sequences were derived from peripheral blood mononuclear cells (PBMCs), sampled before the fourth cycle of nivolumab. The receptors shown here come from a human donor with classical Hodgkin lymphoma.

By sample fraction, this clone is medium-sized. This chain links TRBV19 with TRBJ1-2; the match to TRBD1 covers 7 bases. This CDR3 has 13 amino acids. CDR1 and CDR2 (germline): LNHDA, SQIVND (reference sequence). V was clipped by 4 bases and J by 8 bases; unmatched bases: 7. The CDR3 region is CASSRDRVRGYTF. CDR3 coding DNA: TGTGCCAGTAGTAGAGACAGGGTACGAGGCTACACCTTC.

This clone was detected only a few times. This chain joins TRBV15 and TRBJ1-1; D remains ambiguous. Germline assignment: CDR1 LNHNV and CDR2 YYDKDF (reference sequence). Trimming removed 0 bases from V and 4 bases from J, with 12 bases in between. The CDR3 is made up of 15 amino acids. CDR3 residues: CATSRDKGGITEAFF. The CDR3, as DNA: TGTGCCACCAGCAGAGATAAGGGTGGGATCACTGAAGCTTTCTTT.